Only a few counts were recorded for the clone carrying this TCR beta chain. This sample is drawn from a study of control samples from healthy donors and cancer patients. This CDR3 is built from 15 residues. Germline V lookup: CDR1 SGHNT, CDR2 YENEEA. V was pared by 0 bases and J by 0 bases, with 7 bases between. Only in-frame clones appear in the TCRdb table, and some are missing; sequencing was by immunoSEQ multiplex PCR. This sample has about 160,000 clones, with around 96% found just once. Specimen: blood. This TCR came from a woman aged 30 to 39 in good health. This chain joins TRBV11-3 and TRBJ2-3; TRBD1 might be the D (6 bases). The CDR3, as DNA: TGTGCCAGCAGCTTAGAAGGGGGAAGCACAGATACGCAGTATTTT. Its protein product is CASSLEGGSTDTQYF.